Reported below is one T cell receptor (beta chain). Its antigen is still unknown. A read error may account for a junction end that differs from germline. For the second PCR, which ran for about 7 to 11 cycles, a sample-barcoded 5' primer and a J-beta primer mix were used. TCRdb ran MiXCR on the 5' RACE reads and lists one entry per CDR3 protein. The sample has 870,000 or so distinct CDR3 sequences; more than 25% are singletons. This entry comes from a study of blood T cells in healthy people across ages. Study in general: About one barcoded beta molecule was captured per two T cells (by template switching).

Study-level results: Naive CD4+ cell counts and diversity both ran higher in long-lived than in aged donors.

In each sample, at least 6.5 million PBMCs were isolated. Germline-derived CDR1 and CDR2 are SEHNR and FQNEAQ (reference sequence). The CDR3 length is 14 residues. Sequencing was carried out using blood. V gene TRBV7-9 combines with J gene TRBJ1-5; D is unclear. This receptor was identified in a woman at least 80 years old in good health. CDR3 coding DNA: TGTGCCAGCAGCTTGAGTAGTAGCGATCAGCCCCAGCATTTT. The encoded protein is CASSLSSSDQPQHF. Filled out from reference TRBV7-9 and TRBJ1-5, the complete variable domain reads DTGVSQNPRHKITKRGQNVTFRCDPISEHNRLYWYRQTLGQGPEFLTYFQNEAQLEKSRLLSDRFSAERPKGSFSTLEIQRTEQGDSAMYLCASSLSSSDQPQHFGDGTRLSIL.